The 20 T cell receptor beta chains below come from one sample, sequenced in a study of T cell changes during pregnancy in multiple sclerosis. Profiled with immunoSEQ multiplex PCR; TCRdb holds only in-frame clones, not every one. The sample lists tens of thousands of clones, just under 95% occurring once. The sequencing here drew on peripheral blood, taken in the third trimester of pregnancy. The receptor set was obtained from a female donor in good health, enrolled as a control in a pregnancy study.

The chain has TRBV5-4 and TRBJ1-5; D might be TRBD1 (6 bases). The germline V and J ends were trimmed by 2 bases and 1 base, with 7 bases remaining between them. The germline CDR1 and CDR2 sequences are SGHNT and YYREEE (reference sequence). This CDR3 region has 14 residues. CDR3 amino acids: CASSLGGSNQPQHF. As DNA, the CDR3 is TGTGCCAGCAGCTTAGGGGGAAGCAATCAGCCCCAGCATTTT.

V is TRBV15 and J is TRBJ2-3; TRBD1 matches 8 bases. V was pared by 3 bases and J by 6 bases, with 14 bases of the junction left unmatched. The CDR3 runs to 17 residues. From germline, CDR1 is LNHNV and CDR2 YYDKDF (reference sequence). The CDR3 region has the DNA TGTGCCACCAGCAGGGACAGGGCTCTCCTAGGCGCCGATACGCAGTATTTT. This gives the protein CATSRDRALLGADTQYF.

J is TRBJ1-5 and V is TRBV30; tentative D call: TRBD1 (6 bases). V was pared by 1 base and J by 7 bases, with 17 bases between. Germline-derived CDR1 and CDR2 are GTSNPN and SVGIG (reference sequence). The CDR3 consists of 15 residues. CDR3 residues: CAWSEIGTSKQPQHF. The CDR3 bases are TGTGCCTGGAGTGAAATAGGGACAAGTAAACAGCCCCAGCATTTT.

This clone was seen only once. The rearrangement joins TRBV7-2 to TRBJ2-4, with 7 nucleotides matching TRBD2. Germline trimming cut 1 base from V and 11 bases from J; bases unmatched to any gene: 8. Germline CDR1 and CDR2: SGHTA and FQGNSA. The CDR3 covers 14 residues. The CDR3 sequence: CASSLVRGDGVQYF. In DNA form, the CDR3 reads TGTGCCAGCAGCTTAGTCCGGGGGGACGGCGTTCAGTACTTC.

This sequence joins TRBV4-1 and TRBJ2-1; TRBD1 agrees at 11 bases. V trimming: 3 bases; J trimming: 8 bases; junction bases outside the gene matches: 9. The CDR3 sequence is 16 residues long. CDR1 is MGHRA, CDR2 YSYEKL, per germline. The CDR3 DNA sequence: TGCGCCAGCAGCCACGTTGAGGACAGGGGGCGGTATGAGCAGTTCTTC. Protein: CASSHVEDRGRYEQFF.

V and J are TRBV4-1 and TRBJ2-1; 8 nucleotides align to TRBD2. Trimming removed 2 bases from V and 5 bases from J; junction bases left unmatched: 5. The CDR3 is 15 residues long. Per germline, CDR1 MGHRA and CDR2 YSYEKL. For the CDR3, the DNA is TGCGCCAGCAGCCAAAAGACTAGCGAGAACAATGAGCAGTTCTTC. Amino acids: CASSQKTSENNEQFF.

The gene calls are TRBV6-5 and TRBJ1-1, with no clear D. V was cut by 6 bases and J by 4 bases, with 15 bases left in between. The CDR3 runs 14 residues. Per germline, CDR1 MNHEY and CDR2 SVGAGI. CDR3 coding DNA: TGTGCCAGCAGGATACTCCTTGACACCACTGAAGCTTTCTTT. Translating it yields CASRILLDTTEAFF.

The J gene is TRBJ2-2, the V gene TRBV28; D remains ambiguous. The CDR3 runs 13 residues. Germline loops: CDR1 MDHEN, CDR2 SYDVKM. V was clipped by 8 bases and J by 2 bases, with 9 bases between them. CDR3 DNA sequence: TGTGCCAGCTACAGCTCTAACACCGGGGAGCTGTTTTTT. The encoded protein is CASYSSNTGELFF.

The chain employs TRBV28 and TRBJ2-3, with D hard to call. Per the germline V gene, CDR1 is MDHEN and CDR2 is SYDVKM. The CDR3 has 11 residues. V was cut by 8 bases and J by 6 bases, with 9 bases left in between. The CDR3 spells CASSEQDTQYF. CDR3 nucleotides: TGTGCCAGCTCGGAACAGGATACGCAGTATTTT.

This clone has just one count. The gene calls are TRBV5-1 and TRBJ2-7, with a possible D match to TRBD1 (5 bases). Trimming took off 0 bases at V and 2 bases at J, with 9 bases between the two ends. Germline loops: CDR1 SGHRS, CDR2 YFSETQ. CDR3 length: 14 amino acids. CDR3 sequence (DNA): TGCGCCAGCAGCTTGGAGGGGATTGCCTACGAGCAGTACTTC. It yields the protein CASSLEGIAYEQYF.

This clone was counted a few times. The V call is TRBV19, the J call TRBJ2-7, with 10 bases identical to TRBD1. This CDR3 has 15 amino acids. Germline values: CDR1 LNHDA, CDR2 SQIVND (reference sequence). V lost 4 bases, J lost 6 bases, and 9 bases stayed unmatched. The CDR3: CASSTKRGTGVEQYF. In DNA form, the CDR3 reads TGTGCCAGTAGTACCAAGAGAGGGACAGGGGTCGAGCAGTACTTC. The full variable domain, its missing parts supplied by reference TRBV19 and TRBJ2-7, is DGGITQSPKYLFRKEGQNVTLSCEQNLNHDAMYWYRQDPGQGLRLIYYSQIVNDFQKGDIAEGYSVSREKKESFPLTVTSAQKNPTAFYLCASSTKRGTGVEQYFGPGTRLTVT.

The chain carries TRBV2 and TRBJ1-4, with D hard to call. Trimming removed 7 bases at V and 2 bases at J, with 17 bases between. This CDR3 has 16 amino acids. Germline V gene lookup returns CDR1 SNHLY and CDR2 FYNNEI. CDR3 nucleotides: TGTGCCAGCAAGGAGGGAGGGTGGGGTACTAATGAAAAACTGTTTTTT. Protein sequence: CASKEGGWGTNEKLFF. Full variable domain (missing parts from reference TRBV2 and TRBJ1-4): EPEVTQTPSHQVTQMGQEVILRCVPISNHLYFYWYRQILGQKVEFLVSFYNNEISEKSEIFDDQFSVERPDGSNFTLKIRSTKLEDSAMYFCASKEGGWGTNEKLFFGSGTQLSVL.

This clone was detected a few times. The chain couples TRBV19 to TRBJ1-5; D is unresolved. This CDR3 has 14 residues. Per germline, CDR1 LNHDA and CDR2 SQIVND (reference sequence). Trimming took 4 bases from V and 4 from J, leaving 11 bases between them. The CDR3 spells CASSTGVVNQPQHF. The CDR3 DNA reads as TGTGCCAGTAGTACTGGAGTAGTAAATCAGCCCCAGCATTTT.

The chain joins TRBV28 to TRBJ1-4, with D possibly TRBD1 on 5 matching bases. Germline values: CDR1 MDHEN, CDR2 SYDVKM. The CDR3 extends over 14 amino acids. V dropped 3 bases and J dropped 5 bases, with 10 bases sitting between them. The CDR3: CASSFRQINEKLFF. CDR3 bases: TGTGCCAGCAGTTTCCGACAGATCAATGAAAAACTGTTTTTT.

The V gene is TRBV7-9, the J gene TRBJ2-3; 9 positions agree with TRBD1. This CDR3 contains 14 residues. Germline-derived CDR1 and CDR2 are SEHNR and FQNEAQ (reference sequence). J gave up 4 bases and V 5 bases, and 4 bases lay outside the gene matches. CDR3 sequence: CASSRTGAADTQYF. The DNA of the CDR3 is TGTGCCAGCAGCAGGACAGGGGCGGCAGATACGCAGTATTTT.

The chain combines TRBV4-1 with TRBJ2-7; a weak D match, TRBD1 (5 bases). V was trimmed by 0 bases and J by 1 base, leaving 19 bases between them. Germline V lookup: CDR1 MGHRA, CDR2 YSYEKL. The CDR3 loop spans 18 amino acids. The CDR3 region has the DNA TGCGCCAGCAGCCAAGAGGGGCCCCGCGAAGGCCTATCCTACGAGCAGTACTTC. The encoded protein is CASSQEGPREGLSYEQYF.

The chain employs TRBV27 and TRBJ1-2; D gene ambiguous. This CDR3 comprises 19 residues. V was trimmed by 2 bases and J by 6 bases, leaving 28 bases between them. Germline V gene lookup returns CDR1 MNHEY and CDR2 SMNVEV (reference sequence). The CDR3 DNA is TGTGCCAGCAGTTTAGACGCGAGTAGTTCGTTGTGGGCCCTGGATGGCTACACCTTC. Translated: CASSLDASSSLWALDGYTF.

V is TRBV7-6 and J is TRBJ2-3, with TRBD2 identical over 8 bases. The CDR3 extends over 17 amino acids. J lost 0 bases, V lost 3 bases, and 8 bases had no gene match. Germline lookup yields CDR1 SGHVS and CDR2 FNYEAQ. CDR3 bases: TGTGCCAGCAGCTTTAGTGCGGGAGGCACGAGCACAGATACGCAGTATTTT. Protein product: CASSFSAGGTSTDTQYF.

V gene TRBV20-1 combines with J gene TRBJ1-2; no definite D call. Between the trimmed V and J ends, which lost 5 bases and 0 bases, there was a span of 4 bases. The CDR3 length is 11 residues. Germline V lookup: CDR1 DFQATT, CDR2 SNEGSKA (reference sequence). The CDR3 reads CSAGPNYGYTF. CDR3 nucleotide sequence: TGCAGTGCTGGCCCTAACTATGGCTACACCTTC.

Concerning this clone itself: This specimen includes other DNA sequences encoding the same CDR3. J is TRBJ2-7 and V is TRBV2; D remains unclear. V was pared by 4 bases and J by 1 base, with 2 bases between. CDR3 length equals 11 residues. CDR1 SNHLY and CDR2 FYNNEI come from the germline V gene. The CDR3 sequence is CASSASYEQYF. The CDR3 coding sequence is TGTGCCAGCAGTGCTTCCTACGAGCAGTACTTC.